The clone carrying this T cell receptor beta chain was detected many times. The CDR3 sequence is 14 residues long. Germline CDR1 and CDR2: LGHDT and YNNKEL (reference sequence). Trimming removed 3 bases at V and 0 bases at J, with 8 bases between. The data originate from a study of early T cells in non-severe SARS-CoV-2 infection. The overall study: The study sequenced bulk RNA from unsorted whole blood, with chains unpaired.

Individual cDNA molecules were tagged with unique molecular identifiers. TCRdb passed the 5' RACE reads through MiXCR, listing each CDR3 protein once. The table shows 60,000 or so distinct CDR3 sequences, with 8.7% occurring only once. Specimen: whole blood, collected at baseline. The source of this sequence is an adult who was a healthcare worker with PCR-confirmed SARS-CoV-2 infection or an uninfected control (not recorded which). The chain links TRBV3-1 to TRBJ1-1; D perhaps matches TRBD1 (5 bases). The CDR3 protein is CASSQGLLNTEAFF. CDR3 in DNA: TGTGCCAGCAGCCAGGGGCTCTTGAACACTGAAGCTTTCTTT. The whole variable domain, filled in from reference TRBV3-1 and TRBJ1-1, reads DTAVSQTPKYLVTQMGNDKSIKCEQNLGHDTMYWYKQDSKKFLKIMFSYNNKELIINETVPNRFSPKSPDKAHLNLHINSLELGDSAVYFCASSQGLLNTEAFFGQGTRLTVV.